Listed below are T cell receptor beta chains from one sample, sequenced in a study of T-cell memory formation after mild COVID-19. TCRdb reprocessed the 5' RACE reads via MiXCR and lists one record per CDR3 protein. The sample includes over 350,000 distinct CDR3 sequences, 16% seen only once; the top ten take around a fifth. The specimen was PBMCs or a T cell subset sorted from them (not recorded which). Source of these receptors: a man aged 18-30 years who had mild COVID-19 (a few samples of this study predate the infection). Cell type and time point are not known. The CDR3 runs from the conserved cysteine through the conserved F or W. D genes are given only for firm matches. Clone size is not always given. Where it is, it says once, few, many or a class for expanded clones.

j_gene,d_gene,v_gene,abundance,CDR3aa,CDR3nt
TRBJ1-1,-,TRBV19,-,CASSRRQGLPEAFF,TGTGCCAGTAGTAGAAGGCAGGGGCTCCCTGAAGCTTTCTTT
TRBJ2-2,-,TRBV20-1,many,CSATPRVPGELFF,TGCAGTGCTACCCCGAGGGTACCCGGGGAGCTGTTTTTT
TRBJ2-1,-,TRBV5-1,few,CASSRLLTGSQNEQFF,TGCGCCAGCAGCAGACTACTGACCGGGTCCCAAAATGAGCAGTTCTTC
TRBJ2-7,-,TRBV5-1,-,CASSLAGLGGHEQYF,TGCGCCAGCAGCTTGGCCGGGTTAGGCGGGCACGAGCAGTACTTC
TRBJ2-3,TRBD2,TRBV7-2,few,CASSPGGGSTDTQYF,TGTGCCAGCAGCCCGGGCGGGGGATCAACAGATACGCAGTATTTT
TRBJ2-5,-,TRBV14,few,CASSPNHGEQETQYF,TGTGCCAGCAGCCCAAACCACGGGGAGCAAGAGACCCAGTACTTC
TRBJ2-3,TRBD2,TRBV7-9,many,CASSRGGDTQYF,TGTGCCAGCAGTCGCGGGGGAGATACGCAGTATTTT
TRBJ2-3,TRBD1,TRBV23-1,few,CASSPTDRSTDTQYF,TGCGCCAGCAGTCCCACGGACAGGAGCACAGATACGCAGTATTTT
TRBJ2-3,TRBD1,TRBV20-1,-,CSAGNRGASTDTQYF,TGCAGTGCTGGGAACAGGGGGGCTAGCACAGATACGCAGTATTTT
TRBJ1-6,-,TRBV28,-,CASSSDSAYNFAPLHF,TGTGCCAGCAGTTCGGACAGCGCCTACAATTTTGCACCCCTCCACTTT
TRBJ2-1,-,TRBV20-1,-,CSARVLATSFYYNEQFF,TGCAGTGCTAGAGTCCTAGCGACATCGTTCTACTACAATGAGCAGTTCTTC
TRBJ1-2,-,TRBV12-3/TRBV12-4,-,CASQTKGIGGYTF,TGTGCCAGCCAGACTAAGGGGATAGGAGGCTACACCTTC
TRBJ1-1,-,TRBV4-1,many,CASTPELRTEAFF,TGCGCCAGCACCCCAGAGTTGCGGACTGAAGCTTTCTTT
TRBJ2-3,-,TRBV4-1,-,CASRYTGTLGTDTQYF,TGCGCCAGCCGCTATACAGGGACACTAGGCACAGATACGCAGTATTTT
TRBJ1-1,TRBD1,TRBV20-1,-,CSARAGTGYTEAFF,TGCAGTGCTAGAGCCGGGACAGGGTATACTGAAGCTTTCTTT
TRBJ2-1,TRBD2,TRBV11-1,few,CASSYDSAGGPNAFF,TGTGCCAGCAGCTACGACAGCGCGGGGGGGCCAAATGCGTTCTTC
TRBJ2-3,TRBD1,TRBV7-3,few,CASSRQGKVTDTQYF,TGTGCCAGCAGCCGACAGGGGAAAGTAACAGATACGCAGTATTTT
TRBJ2-5,-,TRBV5-1,-,CASSQGPSDETQYF,TGCGCCAGCAGCCAGGGACCCTCCGATGAGACCCAGTACTTC
TRBJ1-1,TRBD1,TRBV4-1,-,CASSQVTGLRGTEAFF,TGCGCCAGCAGCCAGGTGACAGGCCTCAGGGGGACTGAAGCTTTCTTT
TRBJ1-3,-,TRBV29-1,-,CSVAPVGVGNTIYF,TGCAGCGTTGCCCCGGTGGGGGTCGGAAACACCATATATTTT
TRBJ2-3,TRBD2,TRBV7-2,many,CASSLAGGVDTQYF,TGTGCCAGCAGCCTAGCGGGGGGGGTAGATACGCAGTATTTT
TRBJ1-1,-,TRBV19,many,CASSISDLREAFF,TGTGCCAGTAGTATCAGCGACTTGAGGGAAGCTTTCTTT
TRBJ1-1,-,TRBV28,-,CASSSPHGTFTEAFF,TGTGCCAGCAGTTCCCCCCACGGGACATTCACTGAAGCTTTCTTT
TRBJ2-3,-,TRBV6-2/TRBV6-3,-,CASTRFYPSTDTQYF,TGTGCCAGCACCAGATTCTACCCTAGCACAGATACGCAGTATTTT
TRBJ2-6,TRBD2,TRBV28,once,CASSLEGLGYNVLTF,TGTGCCAGCAGTTTAGAAGGACTAGGGTACAACGTCCTGACTTTC